This T cell receptor beta chain was sequenced in a study of technical replicates of blood from a few donors. V lost 2 bases to trimming and J lost 2 bases, with 12 bases between them. The germline V gene has CDR1 MNHNS and CDR2 SASEGT. The CDR3 extends over 15 amino acids. The assay was immunoSEQ multiplex PCR, and TCRdb's table has in-frame clones only and misses some. Of some 74,000 clones in the sample, less than 97% were seen once. The TCR originated in a human donor in good health. This sequence joins TRBV6-1 and TRBJ1-2; a possible D gene is TRBD1 (5 bases). Input material: T cells isolated from PBMCs. The CDR3 nucleotides read TGTGCCAGCAGTGAAATGGGACTCCGGAACTATGGCTACACCTTC. As protein: CASSEMGLRNYGYTF.